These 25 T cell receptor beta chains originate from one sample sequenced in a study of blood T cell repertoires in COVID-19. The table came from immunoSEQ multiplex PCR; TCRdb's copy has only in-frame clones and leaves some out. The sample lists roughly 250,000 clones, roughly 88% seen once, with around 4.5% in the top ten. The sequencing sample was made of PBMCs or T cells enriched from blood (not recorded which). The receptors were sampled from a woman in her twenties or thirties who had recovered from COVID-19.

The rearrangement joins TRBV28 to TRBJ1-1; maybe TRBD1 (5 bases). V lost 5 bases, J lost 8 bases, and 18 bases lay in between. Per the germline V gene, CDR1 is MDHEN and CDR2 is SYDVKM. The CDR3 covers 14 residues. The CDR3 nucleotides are TGTGCCAGCAGTCCCGGAGGGGTCCTTTACGAAGCTTTCTTT. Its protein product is CASSPGGVLYEAFF.

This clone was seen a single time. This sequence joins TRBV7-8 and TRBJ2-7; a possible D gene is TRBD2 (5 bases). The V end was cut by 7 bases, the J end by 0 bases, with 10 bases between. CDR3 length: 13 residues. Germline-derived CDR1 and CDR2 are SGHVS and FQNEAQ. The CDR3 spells CASNRAGSYEQYF. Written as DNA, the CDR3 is TGTGCCAGCAATAGGGCGGGCTCCTACGAGCAGTACTTC.

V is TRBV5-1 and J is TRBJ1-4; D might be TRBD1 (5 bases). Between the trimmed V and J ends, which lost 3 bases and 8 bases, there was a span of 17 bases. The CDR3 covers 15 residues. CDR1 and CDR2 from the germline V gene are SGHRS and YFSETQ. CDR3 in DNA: TGCGCCAGCAGCTCCTCCAGGGTTGGGTACGAAAAACTGTTTTTT. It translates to CASSSSRVGYEKLFF.

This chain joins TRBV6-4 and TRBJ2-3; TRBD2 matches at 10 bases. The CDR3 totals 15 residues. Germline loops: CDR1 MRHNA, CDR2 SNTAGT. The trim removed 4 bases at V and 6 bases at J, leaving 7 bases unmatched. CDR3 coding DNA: TGTGCCAGCAGTGTAGGACTAGCGGCGGCGGATACGCAGTATTTT. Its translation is CASSVGLAAADTQYF.

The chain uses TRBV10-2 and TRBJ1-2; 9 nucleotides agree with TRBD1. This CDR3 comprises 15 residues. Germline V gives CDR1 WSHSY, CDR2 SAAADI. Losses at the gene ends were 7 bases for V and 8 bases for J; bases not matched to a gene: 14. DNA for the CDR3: TGCGCCAGCACCGAGGGTATACAGGGGGCGGGCGGCTACACCTTC. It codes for CASTEGIQGAGGYTF.

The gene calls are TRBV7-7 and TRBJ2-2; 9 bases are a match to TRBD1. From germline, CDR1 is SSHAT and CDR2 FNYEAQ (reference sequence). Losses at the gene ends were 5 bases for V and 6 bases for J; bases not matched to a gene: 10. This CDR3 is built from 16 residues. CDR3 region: CASSASAGTGPGELFF. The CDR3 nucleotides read TGTGCCAGCAGCGCGTCCGCAGGGACAGGGCCCGGGGAGCTGTTTTTT.

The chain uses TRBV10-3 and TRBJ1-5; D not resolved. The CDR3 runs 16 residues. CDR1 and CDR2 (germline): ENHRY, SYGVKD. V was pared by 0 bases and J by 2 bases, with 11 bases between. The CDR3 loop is CAISESLRRGNQPQHF. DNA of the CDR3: TGTGCCATCAGTGAGTCTTTGAGGAGGGGCAATCAGCCCCAGCATTTT.

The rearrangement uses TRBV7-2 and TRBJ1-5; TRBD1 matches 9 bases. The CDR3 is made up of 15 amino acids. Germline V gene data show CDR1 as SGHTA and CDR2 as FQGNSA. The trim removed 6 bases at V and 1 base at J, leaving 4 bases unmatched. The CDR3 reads CASSLDRGSNQPQHF. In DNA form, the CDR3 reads TGTGCCAGCAGTTTGGACAGGGGAAGCAATCAGCCCCAGCATTTT.

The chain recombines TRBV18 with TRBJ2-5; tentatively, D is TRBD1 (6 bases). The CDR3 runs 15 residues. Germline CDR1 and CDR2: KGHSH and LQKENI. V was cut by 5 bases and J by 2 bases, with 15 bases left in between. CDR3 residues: CASSFTWTAQETQYF. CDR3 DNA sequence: TGTGCCAGCTCATTTACCTGGACAGCGCAAGAGACCCAGTACTTC.

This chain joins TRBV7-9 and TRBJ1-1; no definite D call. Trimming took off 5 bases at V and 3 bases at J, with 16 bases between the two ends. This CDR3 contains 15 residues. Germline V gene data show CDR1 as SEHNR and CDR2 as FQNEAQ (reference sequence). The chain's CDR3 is CASSLTNSRDTEAFF. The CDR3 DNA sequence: TGTGCCAGCAGCCTAACGAACTCTCGTGACACTGAAGCTTTCTTT.

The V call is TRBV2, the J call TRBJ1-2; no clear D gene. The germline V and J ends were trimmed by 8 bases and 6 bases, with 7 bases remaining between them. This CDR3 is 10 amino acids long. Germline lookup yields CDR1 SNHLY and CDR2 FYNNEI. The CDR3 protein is CASGRNGYTF. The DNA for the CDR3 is TGTGCCAGCGGGCGAAATGGCTACACCTTC.

The CDR3 is CASSLAPQTGVTEAFF. Written as DNA, the CDR3 is TGTGCCAGCAGCTTAGCCCCCCAGACAGGGGTCACTGAAGCTTTCTTT. The V call is TRBV7-6, the J call TRBJ1-1, with 8 nucleotides matching TRBD1. Germline V gene lookup returns CDR1 SGHVS and CDR2 FNYEAQ. The V and J ends lost 0 bases and 4 bases, in that order; junction bases with no gene match: 7. The CDR3 spans 16 residues.

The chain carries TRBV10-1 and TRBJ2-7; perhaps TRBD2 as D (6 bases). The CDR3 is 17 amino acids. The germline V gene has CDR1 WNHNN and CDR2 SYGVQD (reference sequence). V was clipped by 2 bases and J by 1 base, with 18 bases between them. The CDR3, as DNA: TGCGCCAGCAGTGAGATGATTCGGCGGGGACCATCCTACGAGCAGTACTTC. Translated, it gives CASSEMIRRGPSYEQYF.

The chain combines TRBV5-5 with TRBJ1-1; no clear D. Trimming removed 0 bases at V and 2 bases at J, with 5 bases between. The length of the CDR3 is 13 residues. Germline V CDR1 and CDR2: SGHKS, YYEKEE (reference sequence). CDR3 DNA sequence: TGTGCCAGCAGCTTGGATTTAAACACTGAAGCTTTCTTT. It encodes CASSLDLNTEAFF.

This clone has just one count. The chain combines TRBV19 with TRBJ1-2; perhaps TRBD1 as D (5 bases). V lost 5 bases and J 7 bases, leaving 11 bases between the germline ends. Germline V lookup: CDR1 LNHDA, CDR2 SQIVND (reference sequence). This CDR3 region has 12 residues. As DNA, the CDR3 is TGTGCCAGTAGTTCAGGGTTACGTGGCTACACCTTC. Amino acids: CASSSGLRGYTF. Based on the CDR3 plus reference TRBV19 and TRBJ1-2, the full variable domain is DGGITQSPKYLFRKEGQNVTLSCEQNLNHDAMYWYRQDPGQGLRLIYYSQIVNDFQKGDIAEGYSVSREKKESFPLTVTSAQKNPTAFYLCASSSGLRGYTFGSGTRLTVV.

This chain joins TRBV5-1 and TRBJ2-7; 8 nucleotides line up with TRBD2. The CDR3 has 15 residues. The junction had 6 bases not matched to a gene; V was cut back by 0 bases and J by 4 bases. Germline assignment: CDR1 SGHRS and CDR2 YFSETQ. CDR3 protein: CASSLGGAGGYEQYF. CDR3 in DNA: TGCGCCAGCAGCTTGGGGGGCGCGGGGGGTTACGAGCAGTACTTC.

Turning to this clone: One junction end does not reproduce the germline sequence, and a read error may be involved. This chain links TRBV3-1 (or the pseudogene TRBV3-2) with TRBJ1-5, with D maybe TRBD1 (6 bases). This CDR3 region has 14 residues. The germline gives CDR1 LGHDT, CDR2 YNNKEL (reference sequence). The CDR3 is CASSQAQKPQGQIF. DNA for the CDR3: TGTGCCAGCAGCCAAGCTCAAAAGCCGCAGGGGCAGATCTTT.

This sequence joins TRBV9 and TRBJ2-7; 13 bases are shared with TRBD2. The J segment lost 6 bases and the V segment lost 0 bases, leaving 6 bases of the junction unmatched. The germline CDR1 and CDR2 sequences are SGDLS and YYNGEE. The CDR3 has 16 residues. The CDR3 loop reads CASSVELAGGPGEQYF. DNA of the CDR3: TGTGCCAGCAGCGTAGAACTAGCGGGAGGGCCGGGCGAGCAGTACTTC.

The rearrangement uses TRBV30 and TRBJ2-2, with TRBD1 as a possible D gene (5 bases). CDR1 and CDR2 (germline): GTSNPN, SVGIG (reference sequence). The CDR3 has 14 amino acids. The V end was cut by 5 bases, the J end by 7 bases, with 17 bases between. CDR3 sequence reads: CAWGLGRADGELFF. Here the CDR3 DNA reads TGTGCCTGGGGGCTCGGCAGGGCGGACGGGGAGCTGTTTTTT.

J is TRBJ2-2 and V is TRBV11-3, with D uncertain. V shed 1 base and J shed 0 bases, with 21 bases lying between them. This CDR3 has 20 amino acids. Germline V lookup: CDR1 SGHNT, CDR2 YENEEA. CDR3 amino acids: CASSLGHFPRLLTNTGELFF. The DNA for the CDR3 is TGTGCCAGCAGCTTAGGGCATTTCCCCCGGCTACTAACGAACACCGGGGAGCTGTTTTTT.

CDR3 DNA: TGTGCCAGTAGTATAGCAGGGACAGCTGCCTACGAGCAGTACTTC. This sequence encodes CASSIAGTAAYEQYF. The rearrangement joins TRBV19 to TRBJ2-7; the match to TRBD1 covers 7 bases. The V and J ends lost 1 base and 2 bases, in that order; junction bases with no gene match: 5. The CDR3 is 15 amino acids. Per germline, CDR1 LNHDA and CDR2 SQIVND (reference sequence).

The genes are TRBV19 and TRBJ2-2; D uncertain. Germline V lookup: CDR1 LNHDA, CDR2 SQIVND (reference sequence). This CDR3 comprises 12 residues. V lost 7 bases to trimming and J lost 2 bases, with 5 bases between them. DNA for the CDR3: TGTGCCAGTAATCTTAACACCGGGGAGCTGTTTTTT. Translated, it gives CASNLNTGELFF.

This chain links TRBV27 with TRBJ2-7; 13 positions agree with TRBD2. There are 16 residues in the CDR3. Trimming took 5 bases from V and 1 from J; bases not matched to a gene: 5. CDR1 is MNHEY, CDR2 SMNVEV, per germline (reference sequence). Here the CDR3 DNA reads TGTGCCAGCAGTCGGACTAGCGGGGGTAATTCCTACGAGCAGTACTTC. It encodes CASSRTSGGNSYEQYF.

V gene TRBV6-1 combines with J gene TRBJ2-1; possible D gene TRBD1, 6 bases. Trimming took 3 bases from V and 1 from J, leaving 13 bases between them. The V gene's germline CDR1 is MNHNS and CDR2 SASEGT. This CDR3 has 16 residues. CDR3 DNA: TGTGCCAGCAGTGATATGTTCGGACAGTCCTACAATGAGCAGTTCTTC. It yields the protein CASSDMFGQSYNEQFF.

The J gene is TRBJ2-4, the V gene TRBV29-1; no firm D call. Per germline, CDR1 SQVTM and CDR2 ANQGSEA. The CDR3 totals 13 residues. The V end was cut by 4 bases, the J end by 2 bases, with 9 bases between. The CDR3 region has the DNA TGCAGCGTTGGTATGAACTCCAAAAACATTCAGTACTTC. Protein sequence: CSVGMNSKNIQYF.